This is a list of T cell receptor delta chains from one sample in a study of gamma-delta chains in newborns, infants, children. TCRdb applied CATT to the reads for clone calling. Among over 2,500 delta-chain clones listed, under 60% were seen once. Sequencing was carried out using blood. These receptors were taken from a child who received the measles vaccine. CDR3s include the opening cysteine and the closing phenylalanine or tryptophan. Fields, in order: clone size, V gene, J gene, D gene, CDR3 DNA, CDR3 protein. D genes are given only for firm matches. Part of the rows lack a size; the others show once, few, many or a class for expanded clones.

medium-sized	TRDV2	TRDJ1	NA	TGTGCCTGTGACACCGTTGGGGGCAACACCGATAAACTCATCTTT	CACDTVGGNTDKLIF
few	TRDV1	TRDJ1	NA	TGTGCTCTTGGGGAACTAATATCCTTCCCTGGGTACTGGGGATCGTACACCGATAAACTCATCTTT	CALGELISFPGYWGSYTDKLIF
large	TRAV29/DV5	TRDJ1	NA	TGTGCAGCAAGCGTATCGTCTTCGGACACCGATAAACTCATCTTT	CAASVSSSDTDKLIF
few	TRDV1	TRDJ1	TRDD3	TGTGCTCTTGGGGAAATTCTCTCCCCCTTAAACTGGGGGATACGCCACACCGATAAACTCATCTTT	CALGEILSPLNWGIRHTDKLIF
NA	TRDV1	TRDJ1	NA	TGTGCTCTTGGGGAAATTCGGACCCTCGGGAGGGACTGGGCCCATAAACTCATCTTT	CALGEIRTLGRDWAHKLIF
medium-sized	TRDV1	TRDJ1	NA	TGTGCTCTTGGGGAACTAGACCCCACGAGTGGGATGAGGGTACTCATCTTT	CALGELDPTSGMRVLIF
NA	TRDV3	TRDJ1	TRDD3	TGTGCCTTGAGGATTCCTATATCTGGGGGACAGAAACTCATCTTT	CALRIPISGGQKLIF
few	TRDV1	TRDJ1	TRDD3	TGTGCTCTTGGGGAACTTCTCATGCGGGGGGGAAAACTGGGGGATTTAACCGATAAACTCATCTTT	CALGELLMRGGKLGDLTDKLIF
few	TRDV1	TRDJ1	TRDD3	TGTGCTCTTGGGGAACCTCTGACCTCTGCTTACTGGGGGGATAAACTCATCTTT	CALGEPLTSAYWGDKLIF
medium-sized	TRDV2	TRDJ1	TRDD3	TGTGCCTGTGACGGACTGGGGACCGTTTCTTATAAACTCATCTTT	CACDGLGTVSYKLIF
NA	TRDV2	TRDJ1	NA	TGTGCCTGTGACACCGTACTGGGTAGGAGGACCGATAAACTCATCTTT	CACDTVLGRRTDKLIF
NA	TRDV3	TRDJ1	TRDD3	TGTGCCTCTTTGGGTCCGCCAATACTGGGGGACTACACCGATAAACTCATCTTT	CASLGPPILGDYTDKLIF
NA	TRDV2	TRDJ1	TRDD3	TGTGCCCGTGACACTTCCTCTTGGTGGGGGATAGGAACCGATAAACTCATCTTT	CARDTSSWWGIGTDKLIF
few	TRDV2	TRDJ1	TRDD3	TGTGCCTGTGACTTAGTACTGGGGGATACGGGAACCCTCGACCACACCGATAAACTCATCTTT	CACDLVLGDTGTLDHTDKLIF
NA	TRDV2	TRDJ1	TRDD3	TGTGCCTGTGATTCGGTACTGGGGGATGCCCGACACACCGATAAACTCATCTTT	CACDSVLGDARHTDKLIF
NA	TRDV1	TRDJ1	TRDD3	TGTGCTCTTGGGACCCCGCCCAGCTACGGAACGGCCAAACTGGGGGATACCGATAAACTCATCTTT	CALGTPPSYGTAKLGDTDKLIF
NA	TRDV2	TRDJ1	TRDD3	TGTGCCTGTGACACCGTCCAACTGCTGGGGGATATATCCACATACACCGATAAACTCATCTTT	CACDTVQLLGDISTYTDKLIF
few	TRDV1	TRDJ2	NA	TGTGCTCTTGGGACCACGAGCCTTCCTATAAGGTGGGGGAGTTTTTTGACAGCACAACTCTTCTTT	CALGTTSLPIRWGSFLTAQLFF
NA	TRDV1	TRDJ1	NA	TGTGCTCTTGGGGAACTAAGGGGGGATAAACTCATCTTT	CALGELRGDKLIF
medium-sized	TRAV29/DV5	TRDJ1	TRDD3	TGTGCAGCAAGCGTCCGCTGTCCCTGGCTGGGGGATACCAACCGCTACACCGATAAACTCATCTTT	CAASVRCPWLGDTNRYTDKLIF
large	TRDV1	TRDJ1	TRDD3	TGTGCTCTTGGGGATCATCTATCTGGGGGAAGGCCAGGGACCGATAAACTCATCTTT	CALGDHLSGGRPGTDKLIF
NA	TRDV2	TRDJ1	TRDD3	TGTGCCTGTGGCACTTTGAATACTGGGGGATACAGCGCCGATAAACTCATCTTT	CACGTLNTGGYSADKLIF
NA	TRDV2	TRDJ1	TRDD3	TGTGCCTGTGACAAGGCCCCTCTGGGTGGGGGATACAGGATCGATAAACTCACCTTT	CACDKAPLGGGYRIDKLTF
large	TRAV29/DV5	TRDJ1	TRDD3	TGTGCAGCAAGCGGAACATTCGGCTGGGGGTGCACCGATAAACTCATCTTT	CAASGTFGWGCTDKLIF
medium-sized	TRDV2	TRDJ3	TRDD3	TGTGCCTGTGACACAGGGGGATACAGCTCCTGGGACACCCGACAGATGTTTTTC	CACDTGGYSSWDTRQMFF
large	TRDV2	TRDJ1	TRDD3	TGTGCCTGTGTGCCGCTACTGGGGGATCGCACCGATAAACTCATCTTT	CACVPLLGDRTDKLIF
large	TRDV1	TRDJ1	NA	TGTGCTCTTGGGGAACTAGTCACATCCGTCTACTGGAGGGAAAAGTACACCGATAAACTCATCTTT	CALGELVTSVYWREKYTDKLIF
medium-sized	TRDV2	TRDJ3	TRDD3	TGTGCCTGTGACAAAACCACTGGGGGTTTTAGCTCCTGGGACACCCGACAGATGTTTTTC	CACDKTTGGFSSWDTRQMFF
few	TRDV2	TRDJ1	TRDD3	TGTGCCTGTTTCTTACTGGGGGAGTACACCGATAAACTCATCTTT	CACFLLGEYTDKLIF
few	TRDV1	TRDJ1	TRDD3	TGTGCTCTTGGGGAACCTATTCCCAAGTTCCAACTGGGGGATACCCCCGGGGATAAACTCATCTTT	CALGEPIPKFQLGDTPGDKLIF
NA	TRDV1	TRDJ1	NA	TGTGCTCTTGGGTTATCGGCCTTCGGGGCAAGAACCACCGATAAACCCATCTTT	CALGLSAFGARTTDKPIF
medium-sized	TRDV1	TRDJ1	TRDD3	TGTGCTCTTGGGGAACTAAGGGATGGGGCCCGAAAATCCGTACTGGGGGATAGCCTCTACACCGATAAACTCATCTTT	CALGELRDGARKSVLGDSLYTDKLIF
few	TRDV2	TRDJ1	TRDD3	TGTGCCTGTGACACTTTGAATACTGGGGGATACAGCGCCGATAAACTCATCTTT	CACDTLNTGGYSADKLIF